The entry below gives a single T cell receptor beta chain sequence along with its context. 60 Vbeta and 13 Jbeta primers were used in PCR. Using immunoSEQ multiplex PCR, the repertoire was profiled, and TCRdb retains in-frame clones only, with some absent. There are roughly 110,000 clones in the sample; over 70% occur only once, and 2.8% lies in the top ten. The data derive from a study of cytomegalovirus exposure and HLA in healthy donors. Whole-study context: Some 85 million unique TCRs, all from HLA-typed donors, were included in an early release of the data.

Germline CDR1 reads SGHVS; CDR2 reads FQNEAQ. After removal of 3 bases from V and 1 base from J, the junction contained 3 bases not matched to a gene. This CDR3 contains 15 residues. The source material was PBMCs. The clonotype was recovered from a female donor in good health and CMV-seronegative. The chain combines TRBV7-8 with TRBJ2-5; 9 bases line up with TRBD2. The CDR3 coding sequence is TGTGCCAGCAGCTTTCTAGCGGGGCCCCAAGAGACCCAGTACTTC. This translates into CASSFLAGPQETQYF.